This TCR beta chain was found in a study of T cell responses to AZD1222 COVID-19 vaccine. General study points: Increased Spike-specific TCR breadth and depth were observed after two AZD1222 doses.

As concerns this clone: What it binds is not known.

The germline CDR1 and CDR2 sequences are LGHNA and YNFKEQ. Trimming removed 0 bases from V and 5 bases from J, with 4 bases in between. The CDR3 is made up of 12 amino acids. Clones were sequenced by immunoSEQ multiplex PCR, and TCRdb holds only the in-frame ones, with some missing. Of about 170,000 clones in the sample, roughly 85% were seen once. The analysis combined second doses at about 4 or about 12 weeks. The chain links TRBV4-2 to TRBJ2-5; no clear D. This sample comprised peripheral blood, obtained 28 days after the second AZD1222 dose. This clonotype was obtained from an adult who received the AZD1222 COVID-19 vaccine. Here the CDR3 reads CASSQDRETQYF. The CDR3 DNA sequence: TGTGCCAGCAGCCAAGATCGGGAGACCCAGTACTTC.